This T cell receptor (beta chain) was identified in a study of T-cell reconstitution after alpha-beta-depleted transplantation in children. V was clipped by 4 bases and J by 2 bases; unmatched bases: 5. Germline CDR1 DFQATT, CDR2 SNEGSKA (reference sequence). This CDR3 has 14 residues. Unique molecular identifiers were used in preparing the TCRbeta library. Using its own MiXCR run on the PCR reads, TCRdb lists one record per CDR3 protein. Of hundreds of thousands of distinct CDR3 sequences listed, roughly 17% are singletons. This sample comprised PBMCs from the stem cell graft donor, obtained from the stem cell graft. The chain is built from TRBV20-1 and TRBJ2-1, with 7 positions matching TRBD2. This receptor was identified in a human donor who donated a stem cell graft to a child with acute myeloid leukemia. CDR3 DNA: TGCAGTGCTAACAGCGGGGCCCCCTACAATGAGCAGTTCTTC. Protein: CSANSGAPYNEQFF.